These T cell receptor beta chains were read from a single sample in a study of blood T cell repertoires in COVID-19. Only in-frame clones appear in the TCRdb table, and some are missing; sequencing was by immunoSEQ multiplex PCR. The sample has roughly 60,000 clones, around 83% seen once; the top ten hold roughly 10%. Sample: peripheral blood. The receptor source for this set is a man aged 50-60 years with COVID-19, enrolled during active disease. Each CDR3 is given with its conserved first and last residue. A D gene is named only where the DNA matches it firmly. Expanded clones are given a class, and other clones once, few, many or no size at all.

j_call clone_size v_call d_call cdr3_nt cdr3_aa
TRBJ1-1 NA TRBV5-1 NA TGCGCCAGCAGCAGACAATGGGGAGCGAACACTGAAGCTTTCTTT CASSRQWGANTEAFF
TRBJ1-5 NA TRBV6-5 NA TGTGCCAGCAGTTCGGGGGTTCAGCCCCAGCATTTT CASSSGVQPQHF
TRBJ1-2 NA TRBV10-3 TRBD1 TGTGCCGGCGGAGGGACAGGGGGCCTGGATTATGGCTACACCTTC CAGGGTGGLDYGYTF
TRBJ2-7 NA TRBV6-5 TRBD1 TGTGCCAGCCACCGGGACAGAAAGGGCGAGCAGTACTTC CASHRDRKGEQYF
TRBJ2-2 NA TRBV7-9 NA TGTGCCAGCAAGGGGGACACTAACACCGGGGAGCTGTTTTTT CASKGDTNTGELFF
TRBJ2-7 NA TRBV3-1/TRBV3-2 NA TGTGCCAGCAGCCAACTGGGGAGGCCCTACGAGCAGTACTTC CASSQLGRPYEQYF
TRBJ1-5 NA TRBV2 NA TGTGCCAGCAGTGAAGTTAACAGTCTAATAAGCAATCAGCCCCAGCATTTT CASSEVNSLISNQPQHF
TRBJ2-7 few TRBV10-3 TRBD2 TGTGCCATCAAACCGGGGCTAGCGGGAGACGAGCAGTACTTC CAIKPGLAGDEQYF
TRBJ2-3 NA TRBV7-2 NA TGTGCCAGCAGCTTAGGTGGAGCTTCAGATACGCAGTATTTT CASSLGGASDTQYF
TRBJ2-3 NA TRBV4-1 TRBD2 TGCGCCAGCAGCCCAGGTCCGGCAGCGGGAGGCACAGATACGCAGTATTTT CASSPGPAAGGTDTQYF
TRBJ1-1 NA TRBV6-4 NA TGTGCCAGCAGTGAGAACAGGGTGGCTGAAGCTTTCTTT CASSENRVAEAFF
TRBJ1-3 NA TRBV4-2 NA TGTGCCAGCAGCCAAGCCGGGGGGGGCCCTGGAAACACCATATATTTT CASSQAGGGPGNTIYF
TRBJ1-1 NA TRBV4-1 TRBD1 TGCGCCAGCAGCCCCAGGGGGGTCAGTTCCACTGAAGCTTTCTTT CASSPRGVSSTEAFF